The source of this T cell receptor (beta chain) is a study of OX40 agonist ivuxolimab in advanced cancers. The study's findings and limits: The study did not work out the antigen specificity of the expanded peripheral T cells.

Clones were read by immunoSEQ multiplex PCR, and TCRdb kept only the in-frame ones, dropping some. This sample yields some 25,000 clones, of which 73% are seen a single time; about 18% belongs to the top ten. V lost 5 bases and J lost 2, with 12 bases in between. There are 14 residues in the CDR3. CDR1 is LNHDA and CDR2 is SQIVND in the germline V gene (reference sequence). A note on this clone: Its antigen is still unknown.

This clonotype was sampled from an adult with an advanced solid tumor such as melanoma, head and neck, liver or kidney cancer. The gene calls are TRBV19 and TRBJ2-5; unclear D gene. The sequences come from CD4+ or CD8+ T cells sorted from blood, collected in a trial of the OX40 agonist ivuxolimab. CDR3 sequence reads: CASSPLSNQETQYF. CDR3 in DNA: TGTGCCAGTAGTCCACTCAGTAATCAAGAGACCCAGTACTTC.